The 21 T cell receptor beta chains listed next were all sequenced from one sample in a study of tumor and adjacent non-tumor tissue in lung cancer. The library came from three nested PCR rounds adapted from ARM-PCR protocols. TCRdb ran MiXCR on the multiplex PCR reads and lists one entry per CDR3 protein. The table includes under 250,000 distinct CDR3 sequences, 60% to 75% detected once. No cell sorting was done before RNA was extracted from the tissue. The specimen sequenced was lung tumor tissue. These receptors all come from a man between 60 and 75 years old with non-small cell lung cancer.

With respect to this clonotype: This may arise from a read error, as a much more abundant clone is one base away. It is likely a read error, because the conserved phenylalanine at the end of the CDR3 is missing. This chain links TRBV5-8 with TRBJ1-1; no definite D call. This CDR3 comprises 12 residues. V lost 8 bases and J 5 bases, leaving 13 bases between the germline ends. Germline loops: CDR1 SGHTS, CDR2 YDEGEE. The CDR3 coding sequence is TGTGCCAGTCCAGGTTGGGGTACTGAAGCTTTCTTG. Translated: CASPGWGTEAFL.

The chain links TRBV6-2 or TRBV6-3 to TRBJ1-5, with 7 bases identical to TRBD1. Germline CDR1 reads MNHEY; CDR2 reads SVGEGT. This CDR3 has 12 residues. The CDR3 bases are TGTGCAACTCAGAGGGGGCGAGATTCCCAGCATTTT. Amino acid sequence: CATQRGRDSQHF.

With regard to this clonotype: Possible read error: a much larger clone is one base away. V and J are TRBV5-6 and TRBJ2-6; a possible D gene is TRBD1 (5 bases). V gave up 5 bases and J gave up 0 bases, with 9 bases separating them. The CDR3 sequence is 15 residues long. In germline, CDR1 is SGHDT, CDR2 YYEEEE. CDR3 sequence reads: CASSVQGSGANVLTF. CDR3 in DNA: TGTGCCAGCAGTGTTCAGGGCTCTGGGGCCAACGTCCTGACTTTC.

With respect to this clonotype: The CDR3 end shows no conserved phenylalanine or tryptophan, and so a read error is likely. V and J are TRBV20-1 and TRBJ2-3; TRBD1 is a possible D gene (5 bases). Germline V gene lookup returns CDR1 DFQATT and CDR2 SNEGSKA (reference sequence). V gave up 7 bases and J gave up 6 bases, with 11 bases separating them. The CDR3 has 11 residues. The CDR3 is CSVGRGDTQYL. The CDR3 DNA sequence: TGCAGTGTTGGAAGGGGTGATACGCAGTATCTT.

On this clonotype itself: Compared with germline, one end of the junction differs, possibly owing to a read error. The rearrangement joins TRBV29-1 to TRBJ2-3, with D possibly matching TRBD1 (6 bases). In germline, CDR1 is SQVTM, CDR2 ANQGSEA. This CDR3 spans 14 amino acids. The CDR3 loop reads CSVGLVGARDTQYF. CDR3 coding DNA: TGCAGCGTTGGCCTTGTGGGGGCCCGAGATACGCAATATTTT.

The chain employs TRBV28 and TRBJ1-4, with D unresolved. Between the trimmed V and J ends, which lost 1 base and 7 bases, there was a span of 19 bases. The CDR3 extends over 17 amino acids. Germline V gene sequence: CDR1 MDHEN, CDR2 SYDVKM. CDR3 sequence reads: CASSLLGSWTSGEKLFF. CDR3 bases: TGTGCCAGCAGTTTATTAGGTTCGTGGACGTCTGGTGAAAAACTGTTTTTT.

A word on this clonotype: One end of the junction fails to match germline, which may point to a read error. The J gene is TRBJ2-7, the V gene TRBV5-1; TRBD1 matches 9 bases. CDR3 length: 15 residues. Germline CDR1 SGHRS, CDR2 YFSETQ. CDR3 region: CASSLWTGEDYEQYF. The CDR3 coding sequence is TGCGCCAGTAGCTTGTGGACAGGGGAGGACTACGAGCAGTACTTC.

The gene calls are TRBV20-1 and TRBJ2-3, with TRBD2 matching over 9 bases. The length of the CDR3 is 15 residues. Germline CDR1 is DFQATT and CDR2 is SNEGSKA (reference sequence). CDR3 loop: CCASGGLAGLDTQYF. DNA for the CDR3: TGCTGCGCTAGCGGAGGGCTAGCGGGGTTGGATACGCAGTATTTT.

Turning to this clonotype: One end of the junction does not line up with germline, which may come from a read error. V usage is TRBV20-1 and J usage is TRBJ2-3; 8 bases align to TRBD2. The CDR3 loop spans 16 amino acids. Germline-derived CDR1 and CDR2 are DFQATT and SNEGSKA (reference sequence). The chain's CDR3 is CSTSAFSGAYTDTQYF. In DNA form, the CDR3 reads TGCAGTACTAGCGCCTTTAGCGGGGCTTACACAGATACGCAGTATTTT.

A single count supports this clonotype. The conserved phenylalanine or tryptophan is not found at the CDR3 terminus, so this likely reflects a read error. This chain connects TRBV4-3 to TRBJ2-5; D is unresolved. The germline CDR1 and CDR2 sequences are LGHNA and YSLEER. The CDR3 runs to 15 residues. CDR3 DNA: TGCGTCAGCAGTCAAGATCTGGGTGTTCTAGGGACCCAGTACTCC. It codes for CVSSQDLGVLGTQYS.

Worth noting for this clonotype: This sequence may be a read error, since a much larger clone differs from it by one base. The chain joins TRBV30 to TRBJ1-2; 10 positions agree with TRBD1. Trimming removed 2 bases from V and 3 bases from J; junction bases left unmatched: 6. CDR1 is GTSNPN and CDR2 is SVGIG in the germline V gene (reference sequence). The CDR3 sequence is 15 residues long. The CDR3 spells CAWSTRTGGDYGYTF. As DNA, the CDR3 is TGTGCCTGGAGTACCCGGACAGGGGGAGACTATGGCTACACCTTC.

This clonotype was observed at least ten times. The CDR3 protein is CASSYSMTRSVLTF. The CDR3 coding sequence is TGTGCCAGCAGTTATAGCATGACCCGGTCCGTCCTGACTTTC. The chain combines TRBV6-2 or TRBV6-3 with TRBJ2-6; D gene unclear. The germline CDR1 and CDR2 sequences are MNHEY and SVGEGT. V was trimmed by 3 bases and J by 12 bases, leaving 15 bases between them. The length of the CDR3 is 14 residues.

Remarks on this clonotype: This may stem from a read error, because a much larger clone lies one nucleotide away. The DNA for the CDR3 is TGCGCCAGCAGTGAGTCAGGGGGATTATGCAATGAGCAGTTCTTC. The encoded protein is CASSESGGLCNEQFF. The chain employs TRBV10-1 and TRBJ2-1, with a tentative D call TRBD1 (6 bases). Germline V gene sequence: CDR1 WNHNN, CDR2 SYGVQD (reference sequence). The V and J ends lost 0 bases and 6 bases respectively, with 12 bases between them. The CDR3 covers 15 residues.

Worth noting for this clonotype: Possible read error: a much larger clone is one base away. V gene TRBV4-2 combines with J gene TRBJ2-1; D could derive from TRBD1 or TRBD2 (5 bases each). The CDR3 consists of 17 residues. Germline CDR1 reads LGHNA; CDR2 reads YNFKEQ. The CDR3 region is CTSSQESGRGPYNEQFF. CDR3 DNA sequence: TGTACCAGCAGCCAAGAGAGTGGAAGGGGACCCTACAATGAGCAGTTCTTC.

This clonotype was seen a few times. CDR3 loop: CASSLQTVMNTEAFF. The DNA for the CDR3 is TGTGCCAGCAGTTTACAAACAGTCATGAACACTGAAGCTTTCTTT. The chain recombines TRBV28 with TRBJ1-1; D is unclear. The CDR3 totals 15 residues. V lost 2 bases and J 0 bases, leaving 10 bases between the germline ends. Germline CDR1 is MDHEN and CDR2 is SYDVKM.

This clonotype appeared a few times. This sequence joins TRBV24-1 and TRBJ1-2; D might be TRBD1 (5 bases). The CDR3 spans 14 residues. Trimming removed 3 bases at V and 2 bases at J, with 9 bases between. The germline V gene encodes CDR1 KGHDR and CDR2 SFDVKD. CDR3 sequence reads: CATSDGTENYGYTF. In DNA, the CDR3 is TGTGCCACCAGTGATGGGACGGAGAACTATGGCTACACCTTC.

This clonotype was picked up many times. V and J are TRBV20-1 and TRBJ2-7; 12 bases line up with TRBD2. This CDR3 contains 14 residues. Germline assignment: CDR1 DFQATT and CDR2 SNEGSKA (reference sequence). Trimming removed 1 base from V and 2 bases from J; junction bases left unmatched: 0. The CDR3 DNA sequence: TGCAGTGCTAGAGGGACTAGCGGGACCTACGAGCAGTACTTC. It yields the protein CSARGTSGTYEQYF.

The V call is TRBV12-3 or TRBV12-4, the J call TRBJ1-6; D remains unclear. This CDR3 is 15 amino acids long. V was shortened by 4 bases and J by 6 bases, with 13 bases between the two germline ends. The CDR3 DNA follows: TGTGCCAGCAGTTCGGACGGGCTGATTAATTCACCCCTCCACTTT. Translation: CASSSDGLINSPLHF.

A remark on this clonotype: Since a much larger clone is just one base distant, this may be a read error. The rearrangement uses TRBV29-1 and TRBJ1-2; no firm D call. Trimming removed 5 bases from V and 5 bases from J, with 12 bases in between. CDR1 is SQVTM and CDR2 is ANQGSEA in the germline V gene. This CDR3 has 12 residues. CDR3 bases: TGCAGCGTTAGTACGGACGGATATGGCTACACCTTC. Its translation is CSVSTDGYGYTF.

This clonotype was counted ten times or more. The chain joins TRBV12-3 or TRBV12-4 to TRBJ2-7, with TRBD1 as a possible D gene (5 bases). This CDR3 is 15 amino acids long. V was trimmed by 3 bases and J by 1 base, leaving 13 bases between them. CDR3: CASSLGRIVSYEQYF. In DNA form, the CDR3 reads TGTGCCAGCAGTTTGGGGCGAATAGTGTCCTACGAGCAGTACTTC.

To note about this clonotype: This clone may be a read error of a much larger clone one base away. The chain combines TRBV11-3 with TRBJ2-2; 7 bases map to TRBD1. Germline CDR1 reads SGHNT; CDR2 reads YENEEA. The CDR3 is 15 amino acids. The CDR3: CASSSTGWNSGELFF. CDR3 DNA sequence: TGTGCCAGCAGCTCGACAGGGTGGAACAGCGGGGAGCTGTTTTTT.